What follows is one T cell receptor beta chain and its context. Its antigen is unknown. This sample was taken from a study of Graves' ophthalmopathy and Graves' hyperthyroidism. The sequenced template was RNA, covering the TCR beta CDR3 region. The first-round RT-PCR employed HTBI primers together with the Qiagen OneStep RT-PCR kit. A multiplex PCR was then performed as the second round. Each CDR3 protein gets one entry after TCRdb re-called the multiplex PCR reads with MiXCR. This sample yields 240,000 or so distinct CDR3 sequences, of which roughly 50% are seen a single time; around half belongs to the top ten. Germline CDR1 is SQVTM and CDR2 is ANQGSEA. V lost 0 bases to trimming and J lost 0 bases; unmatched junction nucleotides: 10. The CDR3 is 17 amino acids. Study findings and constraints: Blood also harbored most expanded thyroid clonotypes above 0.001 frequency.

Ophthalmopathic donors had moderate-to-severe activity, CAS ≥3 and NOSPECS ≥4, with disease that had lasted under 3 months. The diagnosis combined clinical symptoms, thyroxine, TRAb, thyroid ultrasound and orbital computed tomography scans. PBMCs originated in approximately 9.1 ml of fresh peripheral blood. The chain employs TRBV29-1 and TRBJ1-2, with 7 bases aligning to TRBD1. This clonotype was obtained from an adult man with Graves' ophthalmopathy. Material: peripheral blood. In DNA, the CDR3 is TGCAGCGTTGAAGAACGCCCCAGGGGGACAGCTAACTATGGCTACACCTTC. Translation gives CSVEERPRGTANYGYTF. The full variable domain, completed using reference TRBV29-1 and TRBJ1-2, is SAVISQKPSRDICQRGTSLTIQCQVDSQVTMMFWYRQQPGQSLTLIATANQGSEATYESGFVIDKFPISRPNLTFSTLTVSNMSPEDSSIYLCSVEERPRGTANYGYTFGSGTRLTVV.